What follows are 18 T cell receptor beta chains derived from one specimen sequenced in a study of neurological immune-mediated disorders. TCRdb recomputed calls from the 5' RACE reads with MiXCR, one row per CDR3 protein. The table records about 74,000 distinct CDR3 sequences, 4% to 6% of them present only once. Input material: PBMCs. Receptors were obtained from a man aged 18 to 35 with multiple sclerosis.

This clonotype has a count of ten or more. The chain couples TRBV9 to TRBJ2-2; a possible D gene is TRBD2 (6 bases). The CDR3 consists of 14 residues. From germline, CDR1 is SGDLS and CDR2 YYNGEE. V was trimmed by 3 bases and J by 7 bases, leaving 13 bases between them. CDR3 amino acids: CASSGTGGSGELFF. In DNA, the CDR3 is TGTGCCAGCAGCGGTACAGGAGGGAGCGGGGAGCTGTTTTTT.

This clonotype showed up many times. J is TRBJ2-2 and V is TRBV6-6; 13 positions match TRBD2. CDR3 size: 15 residues. From germline, CDR1 is MNHNY and CDR2 SVGAGI (reference sequence). V trimming: 5 bases; J trimming: 6 bases; junction bases outside the gene matches: 3. CDR3 sequence reads: CASSPGLAGPGELFF. The CDR3 nucleotides are TGTGCCAGCAGTCCGGGACTAGCGGGACCCGGGGAGCTGTTTTTT.

This clonotype was seen at least ten times. The J gene is TRBJ2-1, the V gene TRBV20-1; TRBD2 matches at 8 bases. Trimming cost V 2 bases and J 9 bases; bases outside gene matches: 9. The CDR3 is made up of 14 amino acids. Germline V gives CDR1 DFQATT, CDR2 SNEGSKA (reference sequence). The chain's CDR3 is CSARFGTSQGEQFF. The CDR3 nucleotides read TGCAGTGCTAGATTTGGGACTAGTCAGGGTGAGCAGTTCTTC.

This clonotype occurred many times. The chain is built from TRBV5-1 and TRBJ2-1, with D possibly being TRBD1 (6 bases). V was clipped by 4 bases and J by 8 bases, with 22 bases between them. This CDR3 contains 16 residues. Germline V gene sequence: CDR1 SGHRS, CDR2 YFSETQ. CDR3 sequence (DNA): TGCGCCAGCAGCCTGCAGAATACAGGGTATGGGGATGAGCAGTTCTTC. Amino acids: CASSLQNTGYGDEQFF.

This clonotype appeared many times. The rearrangement links TRBV20-1 to TRBJ2-7; 8 bases map to TRBD2. CDR1 DFQATT and CDR2 SNEGSKA come from the germline V gene (reference sequence). The CDR3 is 11 residues long. V shed 6 bases, J shed 13 bases, and the junction held 11 bases outside the gene matches. The CDR3 DNA is TGCAGTGCAGGGGAGGCGGGAGGAAGCTACTTC. Protein: CSAGEAGGSYF.

The sample holds a few counts of this clonotype. The junction shows a germline mismatch at one end, possibly a read error. The CDR3 nucleotides read TGTGCCAGCAGCTACGACAGGAATTCACCCCTCAACTTT. It codes for CASSYDRNSPLNF. V usage is TRBV7-9 and J usage is TRBJ1-6; weak D call: TRBD1 (6 bases). Germline CDR1 SEHNR, CDR2 FQNEAQ (reference sequence). The CDR3 runs 13 residues.

The sample holds many counts of this clonotype. This chain connects TRBV20-1 to TRBJ2-5; a weak D match, TRBD2 (5 bases). The germline V and J ends were trimmed by 1 base and 2 bases, with 11 bases remaining between them. The V gene's germline CDR1 is DFQATT and CDR2 SNEGSKA (reference sequence). The CDR3 loop spans 14 amino acids. Written as DNA, the CDR3 is TGCAGTGCTAGAGCCAGGACTGGACAAGAGACCCAGTACTTC. This translates into CSARARTGQETQYF.

This clonotype has ten or more counts. The chain joins TRBV5-1 to TRBJ2-6; 10 bases agree with TRBD2. The CDR3 totals 17 residues. After removal of 4 bases from V and 2 bases from J, the junction contained 6 bases not matched to a gene. Germline V gives CDR1 SGHRS, CDR2 YFSETQ. CDR3 residues: CASSGLADPPGANVLTF. The CDR3 nucleotides read TGCGCCAGCAGCGGACTAGCGGACCCTCCTGGGGCCAACGTCCTGACTTTC.

This clonotype has at least ten counts. The chain has TRBV2 and TRBJ1-5, with a tentative D call TRBD1 (5 bases). Trimming cost V 3 bases and J 6 bases, with 33 bases left between them. Germline V gene lookup returns CDR1 SNHLY and CDR2 FYNNEI. This CDR3 region has 21 residues. The CDR3 loop reads CASSESRATSSMWLQPQPQHF. CDR3 DNA: TGTGCCAGCAGTGAGAGCAGGGCCACCTCCAGTATGTGGTTGCAGCCTCAGCCCCAGCATTTT.

This clonotype was recorded many times. The chain uses TRBV29-1 and TRBJ2-1; D unclear. Trimming pared 7 bases from V and 9 bases from J, leaving 10 bases between. Germline values: CDR1 SQVTM, CDR2 ANQGSEA. This CDR3 has 10 amino acids. For the CDR3, the DNA is TGCAGCGCTAGGGTGATTGAGCAGTTCTTC. It yields the protein CSARVIEQFF.

This clonotype was counted ten times or more. This chain joins TRBV7-2 and TRBJ2-1; no definite D call. The CDR3 contains 12 residues. From germline, CDR1 is SGHTA and CDR2 FQGNSA. V was shortened by 5 bases and J by 6 bases, with 8 bases between the two germline ends. The CDR3 DNA reads as TGTGCCAGCAGCCTACCGTCCAATGAGCAGTTCTTC. Encoded protein: CASSLPSNEQFF.

The table lists this clonotype with many counts. The chain joins TRBV6-6 to TRBJ2-7; D may be TRBD2 (5 bases). This CDR3 is built from 14 residues. V was trimmed by 6 bases and J by 2 bases, leaving 14 bases between them. The V gene's germline CDR1 is MNHNY and CDR2 SVGAGI (reference sequence). The CDR3 protein is CASRGPGTTYEQYF. CDR3 in DNA: TGTGCCAGCAGGGGCCCGGGAACGACCTACGAGCAGTACTTC.

This clonotype was recorded many times. Here the CDR3 reads CASSLRGIESGYTF. The CDR3 nucleotides are TGTGCCAGCAGTTTAAGGGGGATCGAGTCTGGCTACACCTTC. This sequence joins TRBV12-3 or TRBV12-4 and TRBJ1-2; TRBD1 might be the D (6 bases). V lost 2 bases to trimming and J lost 7 bases, with 14 bases between them. This CDR3 comprises 14 residues.

As concerns this clonotype: Since a much larger clone is just one base distant, this may be a read error. V and J are TRBV7-2 and TRBJ2-1; D remains ambiguous. Trimming shortened V by 3 bases and J by 5 bases, and 11 bases separated the two germline ends. Germline lookup yields CDR1 SGHTA and CDR2 FQGNSA. The CDR3 is 14 residues long. This chain's CDR3 is CASSLGLWDNEQFF. Written as DNA, the CDR3 is TGTGCCAGCAGCTTGGGGTTATGGGACAATGAGCAGTTCTTC.

This clonotype was found many times. The chain has TRBV13 and TRBJ1-4; D gene uncertain. V shed 0 bases and J shed 8 bases, with 10 bases lying between them. The CDR3 runs 14 residues. Per germline, CDR1 PRHDT and CDR2 FYEKMQ (reference sequence). The CDR3 here is CASSLGRGDEKLFF. The CDR3, as DNA: TGTGCCAGCAGCTTAGGCCGAGGCGACGAAAAACTGTTTTTT.

This clonotype was counted many times. CDR3 protein: CASSLTGTGGYNEQFF. The DNA of the CDR3 is TGTGCCAGCAGCTTAACCGGGACAGGGGGCTACAATGAGCAGTTCTTC. V and J are TRBV7-2 and TRBJ2-1, with 11 nucleotides matching TRBD1. This CDR3 contains 16 residues. V lost 2 bases to trimming and J lost 3 bases; unmatched junction nucleotides: 3. Germline V gives CDR1 SGHTA, CDR2 FQGNSA.

At least ten counts were recorded for this clonotype. DNA for the CDR3: TGTGCCAGCAGCTTAGGAGCGGGAGGGCCCCGAACCGGGGAGCTGTTTTTT. This sequence encodes CASSLGAGGPRTGELFF. The V call is TRBV7-2, the J call TRBJ2-2, with 10 bases identical to TRBD2. The V segment lost 1 base and the J segment 5 bases; nucleotides outside the gene matches: 7. CDR1 and CDR2 (germline): SGHTA, FQGNSA. This CDR3 region has 17 residues. Full variable domain (outside the CDR3, taken from reference TRBV7-2 and TRBJ2-2): GAGVSQSPSNKVTEKGKDVELRCDPISGHTALYWYRQSLGQGLEFLIYFQGNSAPDKSGLPSDRFSAERTGGSVSTLTIQRTQQEDSAVYLCASSLGAGGPRTGELFFGEGSRLTVL.

This clonotype came up many times. The chain has TRBV20-1 and TRBJ2-3, with D possibly TRBD2 on 6 matching bases. Between the trimmed V and J ends, which lost 0 bases and 2 bases, there was a span of 12 bases. The CDR3 extends over 15 amino acids. Germline V gene data show CDR1 as DFQATT and CDR2 as SNEGSKA (reference sequence). CDR3: CSARDLRGNTDTQYF. The CDR3 region has the DNA TGCAGTGCTAGAGATTTGCGGGGAAACACAGATACGCAGTATTTT.